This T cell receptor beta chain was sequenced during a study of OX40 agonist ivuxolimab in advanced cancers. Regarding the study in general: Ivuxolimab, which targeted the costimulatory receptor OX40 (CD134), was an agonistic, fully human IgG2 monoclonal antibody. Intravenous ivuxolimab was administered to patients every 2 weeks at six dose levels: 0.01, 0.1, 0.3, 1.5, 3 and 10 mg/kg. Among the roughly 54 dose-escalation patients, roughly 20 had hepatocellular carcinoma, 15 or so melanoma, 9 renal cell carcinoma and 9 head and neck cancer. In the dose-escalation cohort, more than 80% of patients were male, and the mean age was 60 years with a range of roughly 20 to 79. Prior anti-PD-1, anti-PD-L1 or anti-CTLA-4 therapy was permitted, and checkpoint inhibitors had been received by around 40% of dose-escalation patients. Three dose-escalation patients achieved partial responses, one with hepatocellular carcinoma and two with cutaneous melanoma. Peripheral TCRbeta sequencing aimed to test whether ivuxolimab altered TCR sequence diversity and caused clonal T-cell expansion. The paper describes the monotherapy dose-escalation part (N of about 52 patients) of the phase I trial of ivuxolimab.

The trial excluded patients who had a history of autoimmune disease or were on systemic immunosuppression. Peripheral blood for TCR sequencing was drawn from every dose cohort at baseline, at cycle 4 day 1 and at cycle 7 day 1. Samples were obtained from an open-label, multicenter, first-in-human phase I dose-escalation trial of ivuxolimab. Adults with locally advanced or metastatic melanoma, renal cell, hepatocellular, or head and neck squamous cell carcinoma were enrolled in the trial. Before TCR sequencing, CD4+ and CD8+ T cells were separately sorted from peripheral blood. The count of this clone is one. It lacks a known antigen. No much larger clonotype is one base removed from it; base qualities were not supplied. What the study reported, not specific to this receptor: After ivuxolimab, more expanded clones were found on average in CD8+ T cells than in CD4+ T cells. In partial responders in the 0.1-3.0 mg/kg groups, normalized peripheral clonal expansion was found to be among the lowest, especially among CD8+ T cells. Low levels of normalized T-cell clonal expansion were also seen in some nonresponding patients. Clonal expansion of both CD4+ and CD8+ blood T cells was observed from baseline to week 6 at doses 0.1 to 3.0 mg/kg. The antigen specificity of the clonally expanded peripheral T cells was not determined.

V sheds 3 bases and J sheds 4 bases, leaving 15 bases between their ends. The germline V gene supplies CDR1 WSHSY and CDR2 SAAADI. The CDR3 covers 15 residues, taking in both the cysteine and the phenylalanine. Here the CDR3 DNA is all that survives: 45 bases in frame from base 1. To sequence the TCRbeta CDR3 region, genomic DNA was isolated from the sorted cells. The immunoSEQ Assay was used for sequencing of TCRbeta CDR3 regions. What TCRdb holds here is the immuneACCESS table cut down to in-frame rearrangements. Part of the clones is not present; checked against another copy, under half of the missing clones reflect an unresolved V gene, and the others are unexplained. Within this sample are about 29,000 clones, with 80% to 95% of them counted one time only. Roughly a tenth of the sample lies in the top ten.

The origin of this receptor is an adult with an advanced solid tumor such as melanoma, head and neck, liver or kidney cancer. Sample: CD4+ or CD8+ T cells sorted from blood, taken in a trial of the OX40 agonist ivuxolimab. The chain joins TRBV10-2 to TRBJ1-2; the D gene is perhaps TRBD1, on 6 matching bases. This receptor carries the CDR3 CASSEGAGAGYGYTF. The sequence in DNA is TGCGCCAGCAGTGAAGGGGCAGGGGCTGGCTATGGCTACACCTTC.